The 2 T cell receptor beta chains listed next were all sequenced from one sample in a study of blood T cell repertoires in COVID-19. Some clones are missing from TCRdb's copy, which holds only in-frame ones; the method was immunoSEQ multiplex PCR. The table lists a few hundred thousand clones, 86% of them singletons, with less than 3% in the top ten. The sample comprised peripheral blood. The receptors come from a woman between 25 and 40 years old with active or convalescent COVID-19.

This chain uses TRBV7-2 with TRBJ1-6; tentative D call: TRBD1 (6 bases). V lost 6 bases and J lost 7, with 13 bases in between. Germline CDR1 SGHTA, CDR2 FQGNSA. The CDR3 extends over 14 amino acids. The CDR3 is CASSLQGRNSPLHF. For the CDR3, the DNA is TGTGCCAGCAGTTTACAGGGAAGGAATTCACCCCTCCACTTT.

V is TRBV21-1 and J is TRBJ1-5; the listed D gene, TRBD1, was not tested against the DNA. TRBV21-1 is reported as a pseudogene. This CDR3 region has 15 residues. CDR3 DNA sequence: TGTGCCAGCAGCCTCGACAGACCTTGCAATCAGCCCCAGCATTTT. Protein: CASSLDRPCNQPQHF.